The next 3 T cell receptor beta chains were all read from a single sample in a study of shared T cell receptors in the human thymus. Generated by immunoSEQ multiplex PCR, the TCRdb table keeps only in-frame clones and is missing some. The data hold roughly 500,000 clones, with 75% to 85% observed a single time. This sample also appeared in a second study, on human thymus T cells.

The sample consisted of thymocytes. The origin of the receptors is a boy less than two years old with a congenital heart defect.

This clone was detected once. The chain couples TRBV14 to TRBJ1-2; D may be TRBD1 (6 bases). Germline V CDR1 and CDR2: SGHDN, FVKESK. Trimming took 1 base from V and 3 from J, leaving 12 bases between them. The length of the CDR3 is 15 residues. For the CDR3, the DNA is TGTGCCAGCAGCCAAGGCCCAGAGGGGGACTATGGCTACACCTTC. Amino acid sequence: CASSQGPEGDYGYTF.

The chain links TRBV7-2 to TRBJ1-1, with 8 bases aligning to TRBD1. With V trimmed by 7 bases and J by 0 bases, 7 bases remained unmatched. The germline gives CDR1 SGHTA, CDR2 FQGNSA. The CDR3 spans 15 residues. The CDR3 is CASTRPGGLNTEAFF. CDR3 nucleotide sequence: TGTGCCAGCACCCGCCCAGGGGGCCTGAACACTGAAGCTTTCTTT.

This clone is a singleton in its sample. The V gene is TRBV28, the J gene TRBJ2-3, with TRBD2 matching over 12 bases. V shed 8 bases and J 2 bases; nucleotides not matched to a gene: 14. This CDR3 is built from 18 residues. The germline CDR1 and CDR2 sequences are MDHEN and SYDVKM. This chain's CDR3 is CASAHLRGLAGITDTQYF. The DNA for the CDR3 is TGTGCCAGCGCCCACCTCCGCGGACTAGCGGGGATCACAGATACGCAGTATTTT.